This T cell receptor beta chain was documented in a study of cytomegalovirus exposure and HLA in healthy donors. Method: immunoSEQ multiplex PCR; TCRdb's copy keeps in-frame clones and lacks some. The sample yields about 98,000 clones, around 90% seen once. About this clone itself: Its target is not known.

CDR1 is SNHLY, CDR2 FYNNEI, per germline. V lost 5 bases, J lost 9 bases, and 21 bases lay in between. The CDR3 has 15 residues. Study conclusions and caveats: The authors enumerated 150 to 200 TCR beta chains as linked to cytomegalovirus. Usually a TCR sequence was rare, but some public TCRs were found in many donors.

The origin of this receptor is a woman aged 25 to 45 in good health and CMV-seronegative. V usage is TRBV2 and J usage is TRBJ2-3; D is possibly TRBD2 (6 bases). Input material: PBMCs. The DNA for the CDR3 is TGTGCCAGCAGTAGCGGGTCAGGAAGGCATGACACGCAGTATTTT. Its protein product is CASSSGSGRHDTQYF.